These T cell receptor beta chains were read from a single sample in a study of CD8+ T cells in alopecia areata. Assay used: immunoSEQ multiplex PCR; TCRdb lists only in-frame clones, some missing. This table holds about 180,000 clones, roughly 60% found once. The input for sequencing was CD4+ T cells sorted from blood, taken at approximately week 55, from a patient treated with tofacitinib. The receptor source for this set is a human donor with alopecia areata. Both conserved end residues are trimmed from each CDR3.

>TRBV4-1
ASSLPGGGQF
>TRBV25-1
ASTAGAPREQY
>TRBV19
ASTQRDEKLF
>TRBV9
ASSVHGTGTFGYT
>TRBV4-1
ASSGGGPYEQY
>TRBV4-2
ASTQHQGQGTPLH
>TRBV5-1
ASSLSQGAPYGYT
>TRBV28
ASSSRDGETQY
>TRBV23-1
ASSPLWRGATDTQY
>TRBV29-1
SVPSHRQGLATQY
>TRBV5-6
ASSRMIYEQY
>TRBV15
AARPGRSGGTEAF
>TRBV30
AWSVQRNQPQH
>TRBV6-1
ASSERRLGAPGYEQY
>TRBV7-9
ASTSGGVGTGELF
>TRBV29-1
SVRGQGNTEAF
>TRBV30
AWSPRVNTEAF
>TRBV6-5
ASSYSSGGETQY
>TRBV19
ASSIGQTEAF
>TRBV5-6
ASSLAGNTEAF
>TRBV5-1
ASSFGQGYGYT
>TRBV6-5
ASSRTGSNQPQH
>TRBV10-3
AISPGRSNEQF
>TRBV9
ASSVEPDGARPQH
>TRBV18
ASSLGTAGDTEAF
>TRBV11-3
ASSVTRISDTQY
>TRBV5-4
ASSLEPHSPLH
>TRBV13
ASSTRAGGQETQY
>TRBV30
AWSVGGYEQY
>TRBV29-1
SVEDVAGKSGEQY
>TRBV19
ASSTGGTNTGELF
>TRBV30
AWSVGGGVNTGELF
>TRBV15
ATSRDFADVANYGYT
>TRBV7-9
ASSLGLGADEQY
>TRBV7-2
ATQAYTGEKLF
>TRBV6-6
ASSYSLAGTGGEQY
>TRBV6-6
ASSKTGILNTEAF
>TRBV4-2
ASSQERNFQETQY
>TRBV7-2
ASRGNGGLSSTDTQY
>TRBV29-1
SVAQETQY
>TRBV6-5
ASSSPVGVPAYEQY
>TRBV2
ASPAGGQGDNEQF
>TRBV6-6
ASSPFDSSYNSPLH
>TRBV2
ATSQGQGNNEQF
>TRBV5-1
ASSLVPGSGANVLT
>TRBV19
ASSMRDHYGYT
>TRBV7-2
ASSQRPGQGWLDEQF
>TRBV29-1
SVGDTNTGELF
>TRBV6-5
ASSYSGQGKSGELF
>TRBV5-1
ASSLESFPSPAHEQY
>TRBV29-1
SVDSVGGYT
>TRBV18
ASSPGNYGYT
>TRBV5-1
ASSGRGTANTGELF
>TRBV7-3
ASSLSAGTNEKLF